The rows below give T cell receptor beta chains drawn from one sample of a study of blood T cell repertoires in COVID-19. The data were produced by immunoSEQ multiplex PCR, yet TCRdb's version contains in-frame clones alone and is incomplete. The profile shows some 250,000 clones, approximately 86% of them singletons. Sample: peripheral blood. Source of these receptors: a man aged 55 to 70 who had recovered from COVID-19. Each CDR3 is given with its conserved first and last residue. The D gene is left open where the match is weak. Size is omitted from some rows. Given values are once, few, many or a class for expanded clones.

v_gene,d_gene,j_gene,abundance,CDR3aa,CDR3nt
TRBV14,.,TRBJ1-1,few,CASSQDLRTEAFF,TGTGCCAGCAGCCAAGATCTTCGGACTGAAGCTTTCTTT
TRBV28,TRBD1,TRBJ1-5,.,CASTLPAGGWNQPQHF,TGTGCCAGCACCCTACCGGCAGGGGGCTGGAATCAGCCCCAGCATTTT
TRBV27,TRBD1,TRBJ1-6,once,CASRGDRGSYNSPLHF,TGTGCCAGCAGAGGCGACAGGGGCTCCTATAATTCACCCCTCCACTTT
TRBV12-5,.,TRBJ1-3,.,CASGPGYSGNTIYF,TGTGCTAGTGGTCCGGGATACTCTGGAAACACCATATATTTT
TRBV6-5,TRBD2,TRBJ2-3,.,CASRNGGGADTQYF,TGTGCCAGCAGGAATGGCGGGGGGGCGGATACGCAGTATTTT
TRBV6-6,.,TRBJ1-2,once,CASNLRGGYGYTF,TGTGCCAGCAACCTGCGGGGGGGCTATGGCTACACCTTC
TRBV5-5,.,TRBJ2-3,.,CASYLTPADTQYF,TGTGCCAGCTACCTAACCCCCGCGGATACGCAGTATTTT
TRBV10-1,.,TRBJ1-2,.,CASKQPGYTF,TGCGCCAGCAAACAGCCGGGGTACACCTTC
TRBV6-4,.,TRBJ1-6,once,CATPRGGNSPLHF,TGTGCCACCCCCCGGGGAGGGAACTCACCCCTCCACTTT
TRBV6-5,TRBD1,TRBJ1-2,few,CASSPGGGYGYTF,TGTGCCAGCAGCCCAGGGGGAGGCTATGGCTACACCTTC
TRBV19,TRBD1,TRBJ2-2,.,CASSSSTGANTGELFF,TGTGCCAGTAGCTCGTCGACAGGGGCCAACACCGGGGAGCTGTTTTTT
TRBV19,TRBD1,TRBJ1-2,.,CASSRDRDYGYTF,TGTGCCAGTAGTCGGGACAGGGACTATGGCTACACCTTC
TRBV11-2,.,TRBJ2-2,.,CASRGLVSGELFF,TGTGCCAGTCGGGGTCTAGTATCCGGGGAGCTGTTTTTT
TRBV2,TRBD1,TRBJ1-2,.,CASRGQGSGRYGYTF,TGTGCCAGCAGGGGACAGGGAAGCGGTCGGTATGGCTACACCTTC
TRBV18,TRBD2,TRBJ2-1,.,CASSSYMGLAGLLSYNEQFF,TGTGCCAGCTCATCCTACATGGGACTAGCGGGGCTGCTATCCTACAATGAGCAGTTCTTC
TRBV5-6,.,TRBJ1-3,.,CASSYSNRRSGNTIYF,TGTGCCAGCAGCTACTCAAACAGGCGCTCTGGAAACACCATATATTTT
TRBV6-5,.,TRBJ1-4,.,CASSYAGTTNRLLFF,TGTGCCAGCAGTTACGCCGGGACAACGAATAGGCTTCTGTTTTTT
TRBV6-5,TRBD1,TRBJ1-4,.,CASRGPDRGREKLFF,TGTGCCAGCAGGGGCCCGGACAGGGGGCGTGAAAAACTGTTTTTT
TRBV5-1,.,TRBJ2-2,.,CASSGPSGNTGELFF,TGCGCCAGCAGCGGCCCCAGCGGGAACACCGGGGAGCTGTTTTTT
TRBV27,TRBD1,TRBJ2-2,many,CASSLSPQGNPNTGELFF,TGTGCCAGCAGTCTGTCCCCACAGGGGAACCCGAACACCGGGGAGCTGTTTTTT
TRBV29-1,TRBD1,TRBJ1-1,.,CSVEGTGAYTEAFF,TGCAGCGTTGAAGGGACAGGGGCGTACACTGAAGCTTTCTTT
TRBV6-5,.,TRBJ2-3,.,CASIHPASNTQYF,TGTGCCAGCATCCACCCGGCTAGCAATACGCAGTATTTT
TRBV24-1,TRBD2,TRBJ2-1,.,CATSGNLGGTSSYNEQFF,TGTGCCACCAGTGGGAACTTGGGAGGGACTAGCTCCTACAATGAGCAGTTCTTC
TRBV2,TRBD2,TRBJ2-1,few,CASSEIVRGDLNEQFF,TGTGCCAGCAGTGAAATTGTTCGGGGGGACCTCAATGAGCAGTTCTTC
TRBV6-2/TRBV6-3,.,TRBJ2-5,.,CASSYVGGPETQYF,TGTGCCAGCAGTTACGTTGGAGGGCCAGAGACCCAGTACTTC
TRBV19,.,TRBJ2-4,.,CASRARVVTKNIQYF,TGTGCCAGTAGGGCTAGAGTCGTAACCAAAAACATTCAGTACTTC
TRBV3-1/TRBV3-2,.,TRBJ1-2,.,CASSQRGLGYTF,TGTGCCAGCAGCCAAAGGGGGTTAGGCTACACCTTC
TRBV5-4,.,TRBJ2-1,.,CASSDKRGRPGNEQFF,TGTGCCAGCAGCGATAAGAGGGGGAGACCCGGGAATGAGCAGTTCTTC
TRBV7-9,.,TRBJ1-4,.,CASSLIVAVKGEKLFF,TGTGCCAGCAGCTTAATTGTGGCGGTCAAGGGGGAAAAACTGTTTTTT
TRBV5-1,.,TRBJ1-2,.,CASSLAAGNNYGYTF,TGCGCCAGCAGCTTGGCGGCAGGGAATAACTATGGCTACACCTTC
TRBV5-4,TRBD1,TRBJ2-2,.,CASSLAMTGGTGELFF,TGTGCCAGCAGCTTGGCTATGACAGGGGGCACCGGGGAGCTGTTTTTT
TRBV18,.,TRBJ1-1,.,CASSLQQGAEAFF,TGTGCCAGCTCACTCCAACAGGGCGCTGAAGCTTTCTTT
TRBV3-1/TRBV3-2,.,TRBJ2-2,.,CASSQEHTGPGELFF,TGTGCCAGCAGCCAAGAACACACAGGCCCCGGGGAGCTGTTTTTT
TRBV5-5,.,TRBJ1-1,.,CASSLEWGLVTEAFF,TGTGCCAGCAGCTTGGAGTGGGGGCTCGTCACTGAAGCTTTCTTT
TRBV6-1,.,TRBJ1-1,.,CASSERGRTEAFF,TGTGCCAGCAGTGAAAGGGGGAGAACTGAAGCTTTCTTT
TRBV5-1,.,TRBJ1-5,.,CASSLEGPGLQPQHF,TGCGCCAGCAGCTTGGAAGGCCCAGGCCTCCAGCCCCAGCATTTT
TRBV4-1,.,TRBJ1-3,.,CASSQASYAEGGGAGNTIYF,TGCGCCAGCAGCCAAGCCTCCTACGCTGAGGGTGGAGGTGCGGGAAACACCATATATTTT
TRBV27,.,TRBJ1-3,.,CASSLALTGGHTIYF,TGTGCCAGCAGTTTGGCGTTAACGGGGGGGCACACCATATATTTT
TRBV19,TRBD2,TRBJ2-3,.,CASSSGLAGLVGTQYF,TGTGCCAGTAGTTCGGGACTAGCGGGGTTGGTGGGTACGCAGTATTTT
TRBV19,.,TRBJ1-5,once,CASSVIDSNQPQHF,TGTGCCAGTAGTGTGATAGATAGCAATCAGCCCCAGCATTTT
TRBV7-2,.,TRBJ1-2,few,CASSLEAGVGYTF,TGTGCCAGCAGCTTAGAGGCGGGTGTCGGCTACACCTTC
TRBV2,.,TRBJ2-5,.,CASTGQNQETQYF,TGTGCCAGCACGGGACAAAACCAAGAGACCCAGTACTTC
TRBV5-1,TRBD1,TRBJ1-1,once,CASSTQGQGSEAFF,TGCGCCAGCAGCACTCAGGGACAGGGCTCTGAAGCTTTCTTT
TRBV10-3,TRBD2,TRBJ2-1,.,CAISDSPGLAPTSYNEQFF,TGTGCCATCAGTGACTCTCCGGGACTAGCCCCAACTTCCTACAATGAGCAGTTCTTC
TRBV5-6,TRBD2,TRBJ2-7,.,CASSLLGGGLREQYF,TGTGCCAGCAGCTTGTTGGGCGGGGGATTAAGGGAGCAGTACTTC